The rows below give T cell receptor beta chains drawn from one sample of a study of human T cells and chemical hapten exposure. TCRdb reanalysed the RACE reads using MiXCR and keeps one entry per CDR3 protein. Among under 90,000 distinct CDR3 sequences, 9.6% were seen once, and the ten largest hold around 3.6%. The specimen comprised whole blood, sampled in connection with sensitization to the hapten diphenylcyclopropenone (DPC). The receptors were gathered from a woman in her thirties or forties with alopecia areata. Some clones in this sample may be carry-over from other donors' samples. Both conserved end residues are part of each CDR3. A D gene is named only where the DNA matches it firmly. The size entry is marked missing in some rows and otherwise reads once, few, many or a size class.

v_call,clone_size,d_call,j_call,cdr3_aa,cdr3_nt
TRBV7-8,NA,NA,TRBJ1-2,CASSSEGTTAYGYTF,TGTGCCAGCAGCTCAGAAGGGACGACTGCCTATGGCTACACCTTC
TRBV20-1,many,NA,TRBJ2-7,CSAPKDLSYEQYF,TGCAGTGCCCCAAAGGACTTGTCCTACGAGCAGTACTTC
TRBV3-1,many,NA,TRBJ1-1,CASSQAGDTEAFF,TGTGCCAGCAGCCAAGCGGGGGATACTGAAGCTTTCTTT
TRBV5-1,many,NA,TRBJ2-1,CASSLVPGRGNEQFF,TGCGCCAGCAGCTTGGTCCCAGGGCGAGGTAATGAGCAGTTCTTC
TRBV3-1,NA,NA,TRBJ2-3,CASSQRRGPHSDTQYF,TGTGCCAGCAGCCAAAGGCGGGGGCCCCACTCGGATACGCAGTATTTT
TRBV7-6,few,NA,TRBJ2-5,CASSPRLETQYF,TGTGCCAGCAGCCCGAGACTAGAGACCCAGTACTTC
TRBV7-9,many,TRBD2,TRBJ2-3,CASSLASGGATYTQYF,TGTGCCAGCAGCTTAGCCAGCGGGGGGGCCACTTATACGCAGTATTTT
TRBV7-3,many,NA,TRBJ2-6,CASSATGPPTGANVLTF,TGTGCCAGCAGCGCCACGGGACCCCCCACTGGGGCCAACGTCCTGACTTTC
TRBV9,few,NA,TRBJ1-2,CASSVGTDNYGYTF,TGTGCCAGCAGCGTAGGAACAGATAACTATGGCTACACCTTC
TRBV29-1,few,NA,TRBJ1-1,CSFLRDTNTEAFF,TGCAGCTTCCTCCGGGACACTAACACTGAAGCTTTCTTT
TRBV7-6,NA,TRBD1,TRBJ1-5,CASSTDRVNQPQHF,TGTGCCAGCAGCACGGACAGGGTCAATCAGCCCCAGCATTTT
TRBV12-3/TRBV12-4,few,NA,TRBJ1-1,CASSFLQMNTEAFF,TGTGCCAGCAGTTTTCTACAGATGAACACTGAAGCTTTCTTT
TRBV9,many,NA,TRBJ1-6,CASSVSGISDSPLHF,TGTGCCAGCAGCGTCTCAGGGATATCTGATTCACCCCTCCACTTT
TRBV4-2,few,NA,TRBJ1-2,CASSQLGSGYGYTF,TGTGCCAGCAGCCAACTAGGGTCCGGCTATGGCTACACCTTC
TRBV3-1,many,NA,TRBJ1-2,CASSQAGESYYGYTF,TGTGCCAGCAGCCAAGCGGGCGAGAGTTACTATGGCTACACCTTC
TRBV20-1,many,NA,TRBJ1-1,CSAILREMAEAFF,TGCAGTGCTATCCTCAGGGAGATGGCTGAAGCTTTCTTT
TRBV7-9,NA,NA,TRBJ2-1,CASSPPSTGWGYNEQFF,TGTGCCAGCAGCCCGCCTTCTACAGGGTGGGGGTACAATGAGCAGTTCTTC
TRBV3-1,NA,NA,TRBJ1-3,CASSLQIAAGGNTIYF,TGTGCCAGCAGCCTCCAAATCGCCGCAGGAGGAAACACCATATATTTT
TRBV7-9,few,TRBD1,TRBJ1-5,CASNTGTGPNQPQHF,TGTGCCAGCAACACCGGGACAGGGCCCAATCAGCCCCAGCATTTT
TRBV29-1,many,NA,TRBJ1-1,CSVEDGRGDTEAFF,TGCAGCGTTGAAGATGGGCGGGGGGACACTGAAGCTTTCTTT
TRBV7-9,many,NA,TRBJ1-1,CASSQLENTEAFF,TGTGCCAGCAGCCAACTTGAAAACACTGAAGCTTTCTTT